Shown below are 9 T cell receptor beta chains from a single sample sequenced in a study of T cell responses to AZD1222 COVID-19 vaccine. Using immunoSEQ multiplex PCR, the repertoire was profiled, and TCRdb retains in-frame clones only, with some absent. This table holds about 140,000 clones, over 85% found once. The sequenced sample was peripheral blood, obtained on day 0 of AZD1222 vaccination. Receptors were obtained from an adult in good health.

The chain has TRBV6-1 and TRBJ2-7; D unresolved. The CDR3 is 16 residues long. V was pared by 4 bases and J by 7 bases, with 23 bases between. The germline V gene encodes CDR1 MNHNS and CDR2 SASEGT. The chain's CDR3 is CASSAYSDPSVGEQYF. As DNA, the CDR3 is TGTGCCAGCAGTGCCTACAGTGACCCGTCGGTGGGGGAGCAGTACTTC.

This chain links TRBV2 with TRBJ1-2, with D tentatively TRBD1 (6 bases). Trimming shortened V by 5 bases and J by 5 bases, and 15 bases separated the two germline ends. The CDR3 loop spans 14 amino acids. Germline CDR1 is SNHLY and CDR2 is FYNNEI. The CDR3 coding sequence is TGTGCCAGCAGTCCGGGGGGGGCCGGGTATGGCTACACCTTC. It translates to CASSPGGAGYGYTF.

The chain carries TRBV5-8 and TRBJ1-2, with 8 bases identical to TRBD1. The CDR3 is made up of 14 amino acids. Trimming took 4 bases from V and 8 from J; bases not matched to a gene: 10. Per the germline V gene, CDR1 is SGHTS and CDR2 is YDEGEE. CDR3 sequence reads: CASSPEDRDLGYTF. In nucleotides, the CDR3 is TGTGCCAGCAGCCCCGAGGACAGGGACCTAGGCTACACCTTC.

This chain uses TRBV7-9 with TRBJ1-6; a weak D match, TRBD1 (6 bases). V was shortened by 3 bases and J by 6 bases, with 9 bases between the two germline ends. The CDR3 covers 14 residues. Germline loops: CDR1 SEHNR, CDR2 FQNEAQ (reference sequence). CDR3 protein: CASSFGQSNSPLHF. Written as DNA, the CDR3 is TGTGCCAGCAGCTTCGGACAGAGTAATTCACCCCTCCACTTT.

Concerning this clone: Sequence at one end of the junction differs from germline and may be a read error. The chain couples TRBV20-1 to TRBJ1-6, with unresolved D. The CDR3 has 11 residues. In germline, CDR1 is DFQATT, CDR2 SNEGSKA (reference sequence). CDR3 nucleotides: TGCAGTGCTCAGGAGGATTATTTGGTTTTGTTT. Protein: CSAQEDYLVLF.

The rearrangement uses TRBV18 and TRBJ1-5; D not certain. CDR1 is KGHSH, CDR2 LQKENI, per germline. V was clipped by 6 bases and J by 4 bases, with 10 bases between them. CDR3 length equals 13 residues. CDR3 protein: CASSVAENQPQHF. In DNA form, the CDR3 reads TGTGCCAGCTCGGTGGCCGAGAATCAGCCCCAGCATTTT.

The chain recombines TRBV3-1 (or the pseudogene TRBV3-2) with TRBJ1-2; no firm D call. The CDR3 runs to 16 residues. Germline loops: CDR1 LGHDT, CDR2 YNNKEL (reference sequence). V gave up 4 bases and J gave up 0 bases, with 15 bases separating them. The CDR3 DNA sequence: TGTGCCAGCAGCCCCCCCCGGGCGGCCTCTAACTATGGCTACACCTTC. Translation: CASSPPRAASNYGYTF.

The rearrangement links TRBV3-1 (or the pseudogene TRBV3-2) to TRBJ1-2, with D tentatively TRBD1 (5 bases). This CDR3 region has 12 residues. V was trimmed by 7 bases and J by 4 bases, leaving 10 bases between them. Germline V CDR1 and CDR2: LGHDT, YNNKEL (reference sequence). This CDR3 reads CASTQGAYGYTF. CDR3 coding DNA: TGTGCCAGCACCCAGGGTGCCTATGGCTACACCTTC.

V is TRBV6-5 and J is TRBJ1-3; 9 bases are a match to TRBD1. This CDR3 has 15 amino acids. Trimming removed 6 bases from V and 2 bases from J; junction bases left unmatched: 5. Per germline, CDR1 MNHEY and CDR2 SVGAGI. This CDR3 reads CASSDGQGPGNTIYF. The DNA for the CDR3 is TGTGCCAGCAGCGACGGACAGGGGCCTGGAAACACCATATATTTT.